Listed below are T cell receptor beta chains from one sample, sequenced in a study of memory B cells and T cells in multiple sclerosis. TCRdb's copy holds only in-frame clones and misses some; the assay was immunoSEQ multiplex PCR. The table lists 30,000 or so clones, 86% of them singletons. For these receptors, no antigen is known. Material: PBMCs from blood kept in culture. The source is a human donor with multiple sclerosis. CDR3s include the opening cysteine and the closing phenylalanine or tryptophan. D genes are given only for firm matches. For some rows the clone size is stated as once, few or many, or as a class when expanded; others skip it.

clone_size	d_call	v_call	j_call	cdr3_nt	cdr3_aa
few	-	TRBV30	TRBJ1-2	TGTGCCTGGAGTGGAGAAGGGGTTGGCTACACCTTC	CAWSGEGVGYTF
-	-	TRBV5-8	TRBJ2-3	TGTGCCAGCAGCTTGGTCCTTACAGTTCCTAGCACAGATACGCAGTATTTT	CASSLVLTVPSTDTQYF
-	-	TRBV7-9	TRBJ1-2	TGTGCCAGCAGCCCCCCGGGGGCTAACTATGGCTACACCTTC	CASSPPGANYGYTF
once	-	TRBV5-4	TRBJ1-5	TGTGCCAGCAGCTTGGCAGGGGACGGTCAGCCCCAGCATTTT	CASSLAGDGQPQHF
-	-	TRBV30	TRBJ2-5	TGTGCCTGGAGCGCCCTGGGTATAGAGACCCAGTACTTC	CAWSALGIETQYF
once	-	TRBV10-2	TRBJ1-5	TGCGCCAGCAGTGAGAGGGCGGAGAGCAATCAGCCCCAGCATTTT	CASSERAESNQPQHF
-	-	TRBV2	TRBJ2-1	TGTGCCAGCATTCGAACACGAAAGCCCCCTTACAATGAGCAGTTCTTC	CASIRTRKPPYNEQFF
once	TRBD2	TRBV5-4	TRBJ2-1	TGTGCCAGCAGCTTGTTGGCGGGAGGTGGTAGTGAGCAGTTCTTC	CASSLLAGGGSEQFF
-	-	TRBV6-5	TRBJ2-7	TGTGCCAGCAGTAACGGCCCCTACGAGCAGTACTTC	CASSNGPYEQYF
-	-	TRBV19	TRBJ1-2	TGTGCCAGTAGTTACGGGGACGGCTACACCTTC	CASSYGDGYTF
-	-	TRBV6-1	TRBJ2-7	TGTGCCAGCAGTGAAGCGTTAAAGGGAATTTACTACGAGCAGTACTTC	CASSEALKGIYYEQYF
-	-	TRBV10-1	TRBJ2-7	TGCGCCAGCAGTGAGTCCGTCGGGGAGCAGTACTTC	CASSESVGEQYF
-	-	TRBV5-1	TRBJ1-1	TGCGCCAGCCGAGAACACGAGTCGAACACTGAAGCTTTCTTT	CASREHESNTEAFF
-	TRBD1	TRBV15	TRBJ1-5	TGTGCCACCAGCAGAGAAGACAGGGGAGGGAGCAATCAGCCCCAGCATTTT	CATSREDRGGSNQPQHF
-	TRBD1	TRBV7-3	TRBJ2-5	TGTGCCAGCAGCTACGATACAGGGGTAGGGGGGACCCAGTACTTC	CASSYDTGVGGTQYF
-	-	TRBV4-2	TRBJ2-7	TGTGCCAGCAGCCAAGAGGGGGGCGGTTACTCCTACGAGCAGTACTTC	CASSQEGGGYSYEQYF
-	-	TRBV4-1	TRBJ1-1	TGCGCCAGCAGCCAAGAACCCGGGAGTTCGGCGGAGAAAGCTTTCTTT	CASSQEPGSSAEKAFF
-	-	TRBV13	TRBJ1-1	TGTGCCAGCAGCAGCCCAAGCCCACAGCAGAACACTGAAGCTTTCTTT	CASSSPSPQQNTEAFF
-	-	TRBV7-3	TRBJ2-7	TGTGCCAGCAGCCAAGACAGGAGAAACTACGAGCAGTACTTC	CASSQDRRNYEQYF
few	TRBD1	TRBV2	TRBJ2-5	TGTGCCAGCAGTTCGGACAGGATCGAGACCCAGTACTTC	CASSSDRIETQYF
-	TRBD1	TRBV27	TRBJ2-1	TGTGCCAGCAGTCCGGGACAGGCCTACAATGAGCAGTTCTTC	CASSPGQAYNEQFF
-	-	TRBV7-9	TRBJ2-5	TGTGCCAGCAGCAGAAAAGTCCGGGGGCATGGGGAAGAGACCCAGTACTTC	CASSRKVRGHGEETQYF
-	-	TRBV14	TRBJ1-2	TGTGCCAGCAGCCATAAGACAGGTACTGGCTACACCTTC	CASSHKTGTGYTF
-	TRBD2	TRBV6-1	TRBJ2-7	TGTGCCAGCGCGGGAGGGGCAGAACTTTACGAGCAGTACTTC	CASAGGAELYEQYF
-	TRBD2	TRBV7-3	TRBJ2-1	TGTGCCAGCAGCTTAGGACTAGCGGATGAGCAGTTCTTC	CASSLGLADEQFF
-	TRBD2	TRBV28	TRBJ2-3	TGTGCCAGCAGTAAACTAGCGGGAGTTTTAGATACGCAGTATTTT	CASSKLAGVLDTQYF
-	-	TRBV5-4	TRBJ1-2	TGTGCCAGCAGCGTGGCAGGCCTTCGCGGCTACACCTTC	CASSVAGLRGYTF
-	TRBD2	TRBV9	TRBJ2-1	TGTGCCAGCAGCCCTCGGGGGGGAGGATGGTCCTACAATGAGCAGTTCTTC	CASSPRGGGWSYNEQFF
-	-	TRBV28	TRBJ2-5	TGTGCGTCAGTTGGACGGAACCAAGAGACCCAGTACTTC	CASVGRNQETQYF
-	-	TRBV6-5	TRBJ2-2	TGTGCCAGCAGTTTTTTAGGGGGGGCCGGGGAGCTGTTTTTT	CASSFLGGAGELFF
-	-	TRBV11-2	TRBJ2-7	TGTGCCAGCAGCTTATCAGGTCCGAGCTCCTACGAGCAGTACTTC	CASSLSGPSSYEQYF
-	-	TRBV5-1	TRBJ2-7	TGCGCCAGCAGCTTGGAAGGGAGCTCCTACGAGCAGTACTTC	CASSLEGSSYEQYF
-	-	TRBV27	TRBJ1-1	TGTGCCAGCAGTTTATCTTTTCTCTTGGGGGAGGCTTTCTTT	CASSLSFLLGEAFF
few	-	TRBV7-9	TRBJ2-7	TGTGCCAGCAGCTTAGCGCAGGGGATTGGGCACGAGCAGTACTTC	CASSLAQGIGHEQYF
-	TRBD1	TRBV13	TRBJ2-1	TGTGCCAGCAGCTTAACCAGGACAGGGGAAGAAGACAATGAGCAGTTCTTC	CASSLTRTGEEDNEQFF
few	TRBD1	TRBV19	TRBJ1-2	TGTGCCAGTAGTCCCCGGGACAGGGCCTATGGCTACACCTTC	CASSPRDRAYGYTF
-	-	TRBV19	TRBJ2-2	TGTGCCAGTAGTCCCCCCGGGAGACCCTGGGAGCTGTTTTTT	CASSPPGRPWELFF
-	-	TRBV5-6	TRBJ2-1	TGTGCCAGCAGTATAGGGGGGATGAGCTCCTACAATGAGCAGTTCTTC	CASSIGGMSSYNEQFF
few	-	TRBV5-1	TRBJ1-1	TGCGCCAGCAGCCGACGGGGAGGTAACACTGAAGCTTTCTTT	CASSRRGGNTEAFF
-	-	TRBV6-1	TRBJ2-7	TGTGCCAGCAGTGAACAGGGGAACGAGCAGTACTTC	CASSEQGNEQYF
once	TRBD1	TRBV5-1	TRBJ1-2	TGCGCCAGCAGCACCGGACAGGATCTCTATGGCTACACCTTC	CASSTGQDLYGYTF